Shown below are 4 T cell receptor beta chains from a single sample sequenced in a study of OX40 agonist ivuxolimab in advanced cancers. Generated by immunoSEQ multiplex PCR, the TCRdb table keeps only in-frame clones and is missing some. The data show tens of thousands of clones, 84% seen once. Source: CD4+ or CD8+ T cells sorted from blood, taken in a trial of the OX40 agonist ivuxolimab. These receptors were collected from an adult with an advanced solid tumor such as melanoma, head and neck, liver or kidney cancer.

The chain links TRBV11-2 to TRBJ2-5; D unclear. Trimming pared 1 base from V and 5 bases from J, leaving 11 bases between. Germline V gives CDR1 SGHAT, CDR2 FQNNGV. This CDR3 is 14 amino acids long. The CDR3 region is CASSLGAWAETQYF. Here the CDR3 DNA reads TGTGCCAGCAGCTTAGGAGCGTGGGCCGAGACCCAGTACTTC.

This clone was seen only once. The chain joins TRBV5-4 to TRBJ2-5, with D perhaps TRBD2 (5 bases). The length of the CDR3 is 14 residues. V was trimmed by 0 bases and J by 2 bases, leaving 8 bases between them. Germline CDR1 SGHNT, CDR2 YYREEE (reference sequence). The CDR3 DNA reads TGTGCCAGCAGCTTGGAGAGGGAACAAGAGACCCAGTACTTC. It specifies CASSLEREQETQYF. The full variable domain, with the rest looked up from reference TRBV5-4 and TRBJ2-5, is ETGVTQSPTHLIKTRGQQVTLRCSSQSGHNTVSWYQQALGQGPQFIFQYYREEENGRGNFPPRFSGLQFPNYSSELNVNALELDDSALYLCASSLEREQETQYFGPGTRLLVL.

This clone was seen a few times. V and J are TRBV19 and TRBJ2-3; D call uncertain. Trimming cost V 1 base and J 0 bases, with 5 bases left between them. The germline V gene has CDR1 LNHDA and CDR2 SQIVND (reference sequence). The CDR3 is 14 amino acids. The CDR3 region has the DNA TGTGCCAGTAGTATAGTGGGCAGCACAGATACGCAGTATTTT. Protein product: CASSIVGSTDTQYF.

The chain is built from TRBV29-1 and TRBJ1-5; no definite D call. Trimming left V 6 bases short and J 0 bases short, with 9 bases between. CDR3 length: 13 residues. The V gene's germline CDR1 is SQVTM and CDR2 ANQGSEA. CDR3 residues: CSVLVNSNQPQHF. CDR3 nucleotides: TGCAGCGTCCTCGTCAATAGCAATCAGCCCCAGCATTTT. Based on the CDR3 plus reference TRBV29-1 and TRBJ1-5, the full variable domain is SAVISQKPSRDICQRGTSLTIQCQVDSQVTMMFWYRQQPGQSLTLIATANQGSEATYESGFVIDKFPISRPNLTFSTLTVSNMSPEDSSIYLCSVLVNSNQPQHFGDGTRLSIL.